This record concerns one TCR beta chain sequence. What this receptor recognizes is not known. It has no much larger one-base neighbor in the sample; base qualities were not kept. Other nucleotide sequences in the sample specify the same CDR3. V is cut by 2 bases and J by 5 bases, and the space between the germline ends is 3 bases. Via the germline V gene (reference sequence), CDR1 is LNHDA and CDR2 SQIVND. From the cysteine through the phenylalanine, the CDR3 covers 11 amino acids. The sequence is cut down to CDR3 DNA, 33 bases in frame from base 1. To sequence the TCRbeta CDR3 region, genomic DNA was isolated from the sorted cells. TCRbeta CDR3 regions were sequenced using the immunoSEQ Assay. What TCRdb holds here is the immuneACCESS table cut down to in-frame rearrangements. Part of the clones is not present; checked against another copy, under half of the missing clones reflect an unresolved V gene, and the others are unexplained. Across this sample there are approximately 62,000 clones, with 88% seen only once. 5% of the sample goes to the ten largest clones.

The data belong to a study of OX40 agonist ivuxolimab in advanced cancers. As for the study more broadly: The costimulatory receptor OX40 (CD134) was targeted by ivuxolimab, a fully human IgG2 agonistic monoclonal antibody. Intravenous ivuxolimab was administered to patients every 2 weeks at six dose levels: 0.01, 0.1, 0.3, 1.5, 3 and 10 mg/kg. Among the roughly 52 dose-escalation patients, some 19 had hepatocellular carcinoma, approximately 15 melanoma, 9 renal cell carcinoma and 9 head and neck cancer. In the dose-escalation cohort, around four fifths of patients were male, and the mean age was approximately 55 years, with a range of 23 to 79. Prior anti-PD-1, anti-PD-L1 or anti-CTLA-4 therapy was permitted, and checkpoint inhibitors had been received by about two fifths of dose-escalation patients. Partial responses occurred in three dose-escalation patients, of whom one had hepatocellular carcinoma and two had cutaneous melanoma. Peripheral TCRbeta sequencing was intended to test whether TCR sequence diversity was altered and clonal T-cell expansion was caused by ivuxolimab. The paper covers the monotherapy dose-escalation part of the phase I ivuxolimab trial, which included N ≈ 50 patients.

The investigation overall reported the following: Low levels of normalized T-cell clonal expansion were also shown by some nonresponding patients. On average, CD8+ T cells showed more expanded clones than CD4+ T cells after ivuxolimab. At doses of 0.1 to 3.0 mg/kg, clonal expansion of both CD4+ and CD8+ T cells in blood was seen between baseline and week 6. Which antigens the clonally expanded peripheral T cells were specific for was not determined. In the 0.1-3.0 mg/kg groups, partial responders were among the patients with the lowest normalized peripheral clonal expansion, particularly in CD8+ T cells.

The trial excluded patients who had a history of autoimmune disease or were on systemic immunosuppression. Peripheral blood for TCR sequencing was collected from all dose cohorts at baseline, on cycle 4 day 1, and on cycle 7 day 1. Samples came from an open-label, multicenter, first-in-human phase I dose-escalation trial of ivuxolimab. Adults with locally advanced or metastatic head and neck squamous cell, hepatocellular, melanoma or renal cell carcinoma were enrolled in the trial. Before TCR sequencing, CD4+ T cells and CD8+ T cells from peripheral blood were sorted into separate populations. The sequence was collected from an adult with an advanced solid tumor such as melanoma, head and neck, liver or kidney cancer. The sample in question was CD4+ or CD8+ T cells sorted from blood, obtained in a trial of the OX40 agonist ivuxolimab. The chain uses TRBV19 and TRBJ2-5, with no reliable assignment of the D segment. In nucleotides, the sequence is TGTGCCAGTAGTATAATGGAGACCCAGTACTTC. This is translated as CASSIMETQYF.